The 12 T cell receptor beta chains listed next were all sequenced from one sample in a study of stem cell transplantation in POMP-related autoinflammatory disease. The data were produced by immunoSEQ multiplex PCR, yet TCRdb's version contains in-frame clones alone and is incomplete. The repertoire holds some 31,000 clones, 85% to 90% seen once, with over 0.6% in the top ten. The input for sequencing was CD4+ T cells from PBMCs, taken before stem cell transplantation. These receptors came from a human donor with POMP-related autoinflammation and immune dysregulation (PRAID).

This clone came up once. The chain carries TRBV13 and TRBJ2-5; D perhaps matches TRBD1 (6 bases). CDR1 PRHDT and CDR2 FYEKMQ come from the germline V gene (reference sequence). The CDR3 is 12 amino acids. Trimming stripped 5 bases from V and 5 bases from J, with 9 bases between. CDR3 loop: CASSARGETQYF. The CDR3, as DNA: TGTGCCAGCAGCGCCAGGGGTGAGACCCAGTACTTC.

This chain links TRBV7-9 with TRBJ1-1; perhaps TRBD1 as D (5 bases). Per germline, CDR1 SEHNR and CDR2 FQNEAQ (reference sequence). CDR3 length equals 13 residues. V lost 4 bases and J 6 bases, leaving 12 bases between the germline ends. The CDR3: CASSYRWGAEAFF. As DNA, the CDR3 is TGTGCCAGCAGCTACCGGTGGGGGGCTGAAGCTTTCTTT.

V gene TRBV5-4 combines with J gene TRBJ1-2; 12 positions match TRBD1. CDR1 and CDR2 from the germline V gene are SGHNT and YYREEE (reference sequence). The CDR3 spans 15 residues. The V and J ends lost 4 bases and 6 bases, in that order; junction bases with no gene match: 7. DNA of the CDR3: TGTGCCAGCAGCGTCGGGACAGGGGGCAATGATGGCTACACCTTC. Protein: CASSVGTGGNDGYTF. The entire variable domain, with the rest obtained from reference TRBV5-4 and TRBJ1-2, is as follows: ETGVTQSPTHLIKTRGQQVTLRCSSQSGHNTVSWYQQALGQGPQFIFQYYREEENGRGNFPPRFSGLQFPNYSSELNVNALELDDSALYLCASSVGTGGNDGYTFGSGTRLTVV.

This chain joins TRBV28 and TRBJ2-5; 10 bases line up with TRBD2. Trimming at V came to 11 bases and at J to 5 bases, leaving 5 bases not matched to a gene. There are 12 residues in the CDR3. The germline V gene has CDR1 MDHEN and CDR2 SYDVKM. CDR3 region: CAASGRGETQYF. The CDR3 nucleotides read TGTGCCGCTAGCGGGAGAGGGGAGACCCAGTACTTC.

The chain has TRBV5-1 and TRBJ2-5; D perhaps matches TRBD1 (6 bases). Per the germline V gene, CDR1 is SGHRS and CDR2 is YFSETQ. The germline V and J ends were trimmed by 2 bases and 4 bases, with 12 bases remaining between them. The CDR3 loop spans 14 amino acids. The CDR3 DNA is TGCGCCAGCAGCTTTAAAACAGGGAGAGAGACCCAGTACTTC. Amino acids: CASSFKTGRETQYF.

This chain connects TRBV5-4 to TRBJ1-6; D gene ambiguous. From germline, CDR1 is SGHNT and CDR2 YYREEE (reference sequence). This CDR3 region has 15 residues. V was shortened by 0 bases and J by 0 bases, with 4 bases between the two germline ends. The CDR3 nucleotides are TGTGCCAGCAGCTTGGAGAGCTCCTATAATTCACCCCTCCACTTT. Protein product: CASSLESSYNSPLHF.

The J gene is TRBJ2-1, the V gene TRBV29-1, with 8 bases matching TRBD2. The CDR3 is 15 residues long. The V gene end was trimmed by 2 bases and the J gene end by 15 bases; junction bases not matched to a gene: 18. Germline lookup yields CDR1 SQVTM and CDR2 ANQGSEA. CDR3 in amino acids: CSVELSSGGVPARFF. The CDR3 nucleotides read TGCAGCGTTGAATTGTCCTCCGGGGGGGTGCCGGCCAGGTTCTTC.

The count of this clone is one. This chain connects TRBV5-4 to TRBJ2-1, with 9 positions matching TRBD2. Looked up from germline, CDR1 is SGHNT and CDR2 is YYREEE (reference sequence). There are 16 residues in the CDR3. Losses at the gene ends were 4 bases for V and 9 bases for J; bases not matched to a gene: 14. CDR3 amino acids: CASSPGVAGVEGEQFF. In DNA, the CDR3 is TGTGCCAGCAGCCCGGGGGTAGCGGGAGTGGAGGGTGAGCAGTTCTTC.

The CDR3 protein is CASSFGSPDGNEKLFF. CDR3 nucleotide sequence: TGTGCCAGCAGTTTTGGGTCCCCGGACGGTAATGAAAAACTGTTTTTT. This chain uses TRBV28 with TRBJ1-4; no clear D. This CDR3 comprises 16 residues. CDR1 MDHEN and CDR2 SYDVKM come from the germline V gene. V was pared by 3 bases and J by 4 bases, with 15 bases between.

The rearrangement uses TRBV4-2 and TRBJ2-5; D is ambiguous. The CDR3 contains 15 residues. With 1 base removed from V and 4 bases from J, the gap between germline ends came to 13 bases. Germline V gene sequence: CDR1 LGHNA, CDR2 YNFKEQ. This chain's CDR3 is CASSQVQHPSETQYF. The DNA of the CDR3 is TGTGCCAGCAGCCAAGTCCAACATCCCTCAGAGACCCAGTACTTC.

The chain employs TRBV19 and TRBJ2-7; tentative D call: TRBD2 (7 bases). This CDR3 region has 14 residues. Germline loops: CDR1 LNHDA, CDR2 SQIVND (reference sequence). Deletions cut 1 base from V and 4 bases from J, with 11 bases between. DNA for the CDR3: TGTGCCAGTAGTATAGCGGGGGGCGAATACGAGCAGTACTTC. Translating it yields CASSIAGGEYEQYF.

The V and J genes are TRBV5-6 and TRBJ2-7, with D maybe TRBD1 (5 bases). CDR1 and CDR2 from the germline V gene are SGHDT and YYEEEE. The V end was cut by 4 bases, the J end by 3 bases, with 17 bases between. The CDR3 consists of 15 residues. The CDR3 sequence is CASSLSPVRGYEQYF. The CDR3 DNA sequence: TGTGCCAGCAGCCTGTCCCCCGTTAGGGGCTACGAGCAGTACTTC.